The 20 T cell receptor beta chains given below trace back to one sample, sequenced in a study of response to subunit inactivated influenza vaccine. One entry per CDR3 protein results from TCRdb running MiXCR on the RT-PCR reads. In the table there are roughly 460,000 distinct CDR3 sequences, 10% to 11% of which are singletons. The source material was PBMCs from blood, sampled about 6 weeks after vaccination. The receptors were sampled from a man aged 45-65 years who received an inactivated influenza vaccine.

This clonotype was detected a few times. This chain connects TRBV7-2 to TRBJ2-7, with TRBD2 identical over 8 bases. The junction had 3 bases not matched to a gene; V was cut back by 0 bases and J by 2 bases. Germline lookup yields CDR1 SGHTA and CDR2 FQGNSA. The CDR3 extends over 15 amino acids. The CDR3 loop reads CASSLAAGGTYEQYF. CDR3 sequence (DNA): TGTGCCAGCAGCTTAGCGGCGGGGGGAACCTACGAGCAGTACTTC.

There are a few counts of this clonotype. The CDR3 DNA reads TGTGCCAGCAGCCCCATCGGCTCACCCCTCCACTTT. It specifies CASSPIGSPLHF. The chain joins TRBV7-2 to TRBJ1-6; D unclear. Germline lookup yields CDR1 SGHTA and CDR2 FQGNSA. The CDR3 is made up of 12 amino acids. V was cut by 5 bases and J by 10 bases, with 9 bases left in between.

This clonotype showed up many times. The CDR3 DNA is TGTGCCGGCCGGGACGGTAATTCACCCCTCCACTTT. This gives the protein CAGRDGNSPLHF. J is TRBJ1-6 and V is TRBV28; tentatively, D is TRBD1 (5 bases). Trimming removed 11 bases at V and 6 bases at J, with 11 bases between. CDR1 and CDR2 (germline): MDHEN, SYDVKM. CDR3 length equals 12 residues.

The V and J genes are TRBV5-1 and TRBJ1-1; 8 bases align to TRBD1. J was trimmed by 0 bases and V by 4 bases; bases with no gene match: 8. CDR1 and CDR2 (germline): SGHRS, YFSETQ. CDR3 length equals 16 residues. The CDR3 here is CASSPLGTGVNTEAFF. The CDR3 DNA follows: TGCGCCAGCAGCCCTTTAGGGACAGGAGTGAACACTGAAGCTTTCTTT.

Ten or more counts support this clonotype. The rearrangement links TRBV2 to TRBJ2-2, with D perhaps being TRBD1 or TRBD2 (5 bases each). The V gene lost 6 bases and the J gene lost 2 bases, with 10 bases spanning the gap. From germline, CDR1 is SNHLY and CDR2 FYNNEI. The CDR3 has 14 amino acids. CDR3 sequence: CASRPGPNTGELFF. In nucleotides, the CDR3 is TGTGCCAGCAGGCCGGGGCCTAACACCGGGGAGCTGTTTTTT. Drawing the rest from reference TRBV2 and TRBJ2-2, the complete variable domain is EPEVTQTPSHQVTQMGQEVILRCVPISNHLYFYWYRQILGQKVEFLVSFYNNEISEKSEIFDDQFSVERPDGSNFTLKIRSTKLEDSAMYFCASRPGPNTGELFFGEGSRLTVL.

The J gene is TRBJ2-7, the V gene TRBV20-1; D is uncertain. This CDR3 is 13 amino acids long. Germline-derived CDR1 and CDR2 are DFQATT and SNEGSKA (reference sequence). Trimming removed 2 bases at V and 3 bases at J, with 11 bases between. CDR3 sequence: CSARRAALYEQYF. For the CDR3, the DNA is TGCAGTGCTAGAAGGGCAGCCCTCTACGAGCAGTACTTC.

CDR3 residues: CASSYSAVPYNSPLHF. The CDR3, as DNA: TGTGCCAGCAGTTACTCGGCAGTGCCGTATAATTCACCCCTCCACTTT. This chain links TRBV6-5 with TRBJ1-6; the D is unclear. This CDR3 region has 16 residues. Germline V gene sequence: CDR1 MNHEY, CDR2 SVGAGI. V was trimmed by 0 bases and J by 4 bases, leaving 10 bases between them.

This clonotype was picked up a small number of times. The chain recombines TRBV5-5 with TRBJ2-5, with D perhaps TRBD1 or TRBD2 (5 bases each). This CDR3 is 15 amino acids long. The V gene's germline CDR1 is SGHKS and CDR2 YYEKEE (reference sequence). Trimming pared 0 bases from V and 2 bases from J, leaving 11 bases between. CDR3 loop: CASSLGGVNQETQYF. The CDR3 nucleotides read TGTGCCAGCAGCTTGGGAGGGGTCAATCAAGAGACCCAGTACTTC.

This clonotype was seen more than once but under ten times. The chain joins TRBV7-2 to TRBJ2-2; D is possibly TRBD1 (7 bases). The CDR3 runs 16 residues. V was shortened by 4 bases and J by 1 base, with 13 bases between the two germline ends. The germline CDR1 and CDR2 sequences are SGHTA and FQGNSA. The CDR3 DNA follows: TGTGCCAGCAGCTGGAGGGACAGTCAGAACACCGGGGAGCTGTTTTTT. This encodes CASSWRDSQNTGELFF.

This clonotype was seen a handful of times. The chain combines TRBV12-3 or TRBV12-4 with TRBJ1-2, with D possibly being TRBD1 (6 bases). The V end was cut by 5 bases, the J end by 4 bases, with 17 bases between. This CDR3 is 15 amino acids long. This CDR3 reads CASSRRQQGPYGYTF. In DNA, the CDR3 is TGTGCCAGCAGTCGCCGACAACAGGGACCCTATGGCTACACCTTC.

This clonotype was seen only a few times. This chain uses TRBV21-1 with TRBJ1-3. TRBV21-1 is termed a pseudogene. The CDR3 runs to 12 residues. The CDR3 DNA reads TGTGCCAGCAGCATTTACAGAAACACCATATATTTT. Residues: CASSIYRNTIYF.

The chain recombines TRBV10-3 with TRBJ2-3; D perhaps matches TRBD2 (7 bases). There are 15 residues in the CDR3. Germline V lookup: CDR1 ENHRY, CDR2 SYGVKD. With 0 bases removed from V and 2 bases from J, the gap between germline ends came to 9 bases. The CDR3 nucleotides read TGTGCCATCAGTGAGTCGCGGGGGCTCACAGATACGCAGTATTTT. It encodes CAISESRGLTDTQYF.

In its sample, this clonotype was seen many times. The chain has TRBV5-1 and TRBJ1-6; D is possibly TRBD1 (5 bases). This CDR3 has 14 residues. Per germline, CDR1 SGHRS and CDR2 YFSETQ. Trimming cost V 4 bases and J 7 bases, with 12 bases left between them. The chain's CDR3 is CASSPGTGNSPLHF. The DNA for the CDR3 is TGCGCCAGCAGCCCCGGGACCGGCAATTCACCCCTCCACTTT.

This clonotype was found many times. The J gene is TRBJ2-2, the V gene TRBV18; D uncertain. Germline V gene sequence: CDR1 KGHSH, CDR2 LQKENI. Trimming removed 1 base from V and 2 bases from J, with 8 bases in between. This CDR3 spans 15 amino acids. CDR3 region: CASSPQLTNTGELFF. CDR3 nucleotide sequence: TGTGCCAGCTCACCACAACTTACCAACACCGGGGAGCTGTTTTTT.

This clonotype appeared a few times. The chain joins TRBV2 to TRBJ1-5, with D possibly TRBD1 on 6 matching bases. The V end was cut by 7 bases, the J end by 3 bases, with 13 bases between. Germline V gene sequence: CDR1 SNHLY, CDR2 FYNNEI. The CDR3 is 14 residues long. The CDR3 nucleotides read TGTGCCAGCAAAGTCGGGGGCCTCAATCAGCCCCAGCATTTT. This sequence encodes CASKVGGLNQPQHF.

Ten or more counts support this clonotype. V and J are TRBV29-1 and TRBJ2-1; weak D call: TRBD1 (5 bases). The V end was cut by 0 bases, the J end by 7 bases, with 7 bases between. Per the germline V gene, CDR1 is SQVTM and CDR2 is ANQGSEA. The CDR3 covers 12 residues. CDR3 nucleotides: TGCAGCGTTGAAGAGACAGCAAATGAGCAGTTCTTC. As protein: CSVEETANEQFF.

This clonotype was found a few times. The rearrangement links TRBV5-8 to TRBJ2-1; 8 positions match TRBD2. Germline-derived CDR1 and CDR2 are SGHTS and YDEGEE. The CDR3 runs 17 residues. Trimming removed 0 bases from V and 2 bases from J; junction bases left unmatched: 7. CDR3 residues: CASSLELADLPYNEQFF. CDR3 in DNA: TGTGCCAGCAGCTTGGAACTAGCGGACTTACCCTACAATGAGCAGTTCTTC.

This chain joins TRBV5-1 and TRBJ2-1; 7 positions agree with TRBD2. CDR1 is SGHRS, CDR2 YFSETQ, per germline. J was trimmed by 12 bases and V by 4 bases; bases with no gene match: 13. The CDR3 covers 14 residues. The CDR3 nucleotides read TGCGCCAGCAGCCCGGGGACGGCGGGGGAACGGCAGTTCTTC. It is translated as CASSPGTAGERQFF.

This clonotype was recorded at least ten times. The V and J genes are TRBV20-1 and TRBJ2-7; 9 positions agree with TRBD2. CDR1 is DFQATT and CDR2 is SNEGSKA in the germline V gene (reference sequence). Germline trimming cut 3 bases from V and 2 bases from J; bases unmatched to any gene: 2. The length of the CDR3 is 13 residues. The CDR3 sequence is CSARTSGTYEQYF. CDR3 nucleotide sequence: TGCAGTGCTAGGACTAGCGGTACCTACGAGCAGTACTTC.

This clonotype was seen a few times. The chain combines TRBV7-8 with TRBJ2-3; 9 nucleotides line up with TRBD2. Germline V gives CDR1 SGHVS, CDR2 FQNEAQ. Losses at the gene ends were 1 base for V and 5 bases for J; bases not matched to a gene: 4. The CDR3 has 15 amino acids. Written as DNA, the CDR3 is TGTGCCAGCAGCTTAGGGGCTAGCGGGATAGATACGCAGTATTTT. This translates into CASSLGASGIDTQYF.